This is a list of T cell receptor beta chains from one sample in a study of cytotoxic CD8 clonotypes in ibrutinib-treated CLL. Assay: immunoSEQ multiplex PCR; the TCRdb copy retains only in-frame clones and omits some. The data contain about 140,000 clones, approximately 80% of them singletons. Source: PBMCs, taken after 12 months of ibrutinib treatment. All receptors derive from a human donor with chronic lymphocytic leukemia. Both conserved end residues are part of each CDR3. Fields, in order: clone size, J gene, D gene, V gene, CDR3 DNA, CDR3 protein. The D gene is left open where the match is weak. Size tells how often a clone was seen (once, few, many) or the class of an expanded clone, and some rows leave it out.

>once|TRBJ2-1|TRBD2|TRBV4-2
TGTGCCAGCAGCCAAAGGGTAGGGGAGGGCCGCCACAATGAGCAGTTCTTC
CASSQRVGEGRHNEQFF
>.|TRBJ2-7|.|TRBV18
TGTGCCAGCTCACCACTCGGGGAGAGATACTACGAGCAGTACTTC
CASSPLGERYYEQYF
>.|TRBJ2-7|.|TRBV13
TGTGCCAGCAGCCAGACAGAAACCTACGAGCAGTACTTC
CASSQTETYEQYF
>.|TRBJ1-5|TRBD1|TRBV7-2
TGTGCCAGCAGCCGACAACAGGGGAATCAGCCCCAGCATTTT
CASSRQQGNQPQHF
>.|TRBJ2-5|.|TRBV19
TGTGCCAGTAGTGTGCCGGGTGGCACCACCCAAGAGACCCAGTACTTC
CASSVPGGTTQETQYF
>.|TRBJ1-6|.|TRBV6-5
TGTGCCAGCAGTTACCTGTCGGGGGCCAATAATTCACCCCTCCACTTT
CASSYLSGANNSPLHF
>few|TRBJ1-1|.|TRBV5-6
TGTGCCAGCAGCTTAGTGGACAGTATGAACACTGAAGCTTTCTTT
CASSLVDSMNTEAFF
>.|TRBJ2-5|.|TRBV5-1
TGCGCCAGCAGCCCGCCGGCCTTACAAGAGACCCAGTACTTC
CASSPPALQETQYF
>few|TRBJ2-1|.|TRBV27
TGTGCCAGCAGGGGCGGCGGTGGCCATGAGCAGTTCTTC
CASRGGGGHEQFF
>few|TRBJ1-3|.|TRBV7-2
TGTGCCAGCAGCCCCGGCGGGGGCTCTGGAAACACCATATATTTT
CASSPGGGSGNTIYF
>.|TRBJ2-1|.|TRBV14
TGTGCCAGCAGCCAAGGATTGGTGGGCTATGAGCAGTTCTTC
CASSQGLVGYEQFF